Listed here are 27 T cell receptor beta chains from one sample, sequenced in a study of cytomegalovirus exposure and HLA in healthy donors. PCR amplification relied on 60 Vbeta primers (plus 13 Jbeta primers). Sequencing used immunoSEQ multiplex PCR; TCRdb keeps in-frame clones, though not all of them. The repertoire holds just over 150,000 clones, roughly 81% seen once, with 2% to 2.5% in the top ten. Specimen: PBMCs. These receptors all stem from a woman aged 18 to 35 in good health and CMV-seronegative.

V and J are TRBV5-1 and TRBJ2-3, with 10 bases that match TRBD1. CDR1 is SGHRS and CDR2 is YFSETQ in the germline V gene. The ends lost 6 bases at V and 4 bases at J; junction bases unmatched: 8. CDR3 length: 15 residues. CDR3 DNA sequence: TGCGCCAGCACCGAACGGACAGGGGGGCCAGATACGCAGTATTTT. It yields the protein CASTERTGGPDTQYF.

This clone appeared a single time. This chain joins TRBV13 and TRBJ2-5; 7 bases are a match to TRBD2. CDR1 and CDR2 from the germline V gene are PRHDT and FYEKMQ (reference sequence). Losses at the gene ends were 7 bases for V and 4 bases for J; bases not matched to a gene: 12. The CDR3 runs 15 residues. CDR3 sequence (DNA): TGTGCCAGCAAAGGCGGCGGGAGATCCTTAGAGACCCAGTACTTC. Its translation is CASKGGGRSLETQYF. The entire variable domain, with the rest obtained from reference TRBV13 and TRBJ2-5, is as follows: AAGVIQSPRHLIKEKRETATLKCYPIPRHDTVYWYQQGPGQDPQFLISFYEKMQSDKGSIPDRFSAQQFSDYHSELNMSSLELGDSALYFCASKGGGRSLETQYFGPGTRLLVL.

This chain connects TRBV4-2 to TRBJ2-1, with TRBD2 identical over 10 bases. Germline CDR1 and CDR2: LGHNA and YNFKEQ. V lost 0 bases to trimming and J lost 10 bases; unmatched junction nucleotides: 15. The CDR3 runs to 18 residues. The CDR3 coding sequence is TGTGCCAGCAGCCAAGATTACGGGGCTAGCGGGAGATCGGGGGAGCAGTTCTTC. Its protein is CASSQDYGASGRSGEQFF.

This chain connects TRBV18 to TRBJ1-2, with unresolved D. The CDR3 totals 14 residues. V was shortened by 0 bases and J by 1 base, with 6 bases between the two germline ends. CDR1 is KGHSH and CDR2 is LQKENI in the germline V gene. The CDR3 loop reads CASSPPGGNYGYTF. The CDR3 coding sequence is TGTGCCAGCTCACCACCTGGCGGTAACTATGGCTACACCTTC.

V usage is TRBV2 and J usage is TRBJ2-5, with 9 bases aligning to TRBD1. The germline V gene encodes CDR1 SNHLY and CDR2 FYNNEI. V dropped 4 bases and J dropped 4; count of bases not matched to a gene: 7. This CDR3 comprises 15 residues. CDR3 DNA sequence: TGTGCCAGCAGTGTGGCACAGGGGGCACGAGAGACCCAGTACTTC. It yields the protein CASSVAQGARETQYF.

The chain combines TRBV5-1 with TRBJ1-1; TRBD1 matches 8 bases. The CDR3 runs 14 residues. Germline V CDR1 and CDR2: SGHRS, YFSETQ. V lost 4 bases to trimming and J lost 2 bases; unmatched junction nucleotides: 4. This CDR3 is CASSQGQANTEAFF. The CDR3 DNA reads as TGCGCCAGCAGCCAGGGACAGGCAAACACTGAAGCTTTCTTT.

The chain links TRBV10-3 to TRBJ1-4; 7 bases fit TRBD1. The trim removed 8 bases at V and 4 bases at J, leaving 4 bases unmatched. This CDR3 region has 13 residues. Germline-derived CDR1 and CDR2 are ENHRY and SYGVKD. The CDR3 is CAIGTASNEKLFF. In DNA form, the CDR3 reads TGTGCCATCGGGACAGCCAGTAATGAAAAACTGTTTTTT.

V gene TRBV2 combines with J gene TRBJ2-1; D is perhaps TRBD1 (6 bases). CDR3 size: 12 residues. Trimming took off 11 bases at V and 8 bases at J, with 16 bases between the two ends. Germline CDR1 reads SNHLY; CDR2 reads FYNNEI. DNA of the CDR3: TGTGCCGGGCGATTACAGGGACATGAGCAGTTCTTC. It is translated as CAGRLQGHEQFF.

Here the CDR3 reads CASSGGGPVYEQYF. The CDR3 DNA reads TGTGCCAGCAGCGGCGGGGGGCCGGTCTACGAGCAGTACTTC. The chain has TRBV9 and TRBJ2-7; 8 nucleotides match TRBD2. The CDR3 contains 14 residues. Per the germline V gene, CDR1 is SGDLS and CDR2 is YYNGEE. V lost 3 bases, J lost 3 bases, and 5 bases stayed unmatched.

This chain connects TRBV6-5 to TRBJ2-7, with 7 bases fitting TRBD1. The CDR3 contains 14 residues. Germline V gene lookup returns CDR1 MNHEY and CDR2 SVGAGI. V gave up 2 bases and J gave up 0 bases; unmatched junction bases: 1. CDR3 DNA: TGTGCCAGCAGTTACCGGGACAGCTCCTACGAGCAGTACTTC. Protein product: CASSYRDSSYEQYF.

This clone has a handful of counts. The chain recombines TRBV7-2 with TRBJ2-7; D is possibly TRBD2 (5 bases). The CDR3 sequence is 15 residues long. CDR1 is SGHTA, CDR2 FQGNSA, per germline. V was pared by 8 bases and J by 2 bases, with 19 bases between. CDR3 sequence reads: CASRNGGGVAYEQYF. The DNA of the CDR3 is TGTGCCAGCCGAAATGGAGGAGGAGTTGCCTACGAGCAGTACTTC.

V is TRBV5-6 and J is TRBJ2-5, with D tentatively TRBD2 (6 bases). Germline CDR1 reads SGHDT; CDR2 reads YYEEEE. The length of the CDR3 is 13 residues. The germline V and J ends were trimmed by 6 bases and 7 bases, with 16 bases remaining between them. The chain's CDR3 is CASNRVRGGTQYF. CDR3 coding DNA: TGTGCCAGCAACCGGGTAAGGGGAGGGACCCAGTACTTC.

This rearrangement joins TRBV28 to TRBJ2-3; maybe TRBD1 (5 bases). From germline, CDR1 is MDHEN and CDR2 SYDVKM. V lost 5 bases and J 5 bases, leaving 8 bases between the germline ends. CDR3 size: 12 residues. The CDR3 DNA is TGTGCCAGCAGTAGTCAGGGAGATACGCAGTATTTT. It encodes CASSSQGDTQYF.

The chain joins TRBV4-1 to TRBJ1-2, with D possibly matching TRBD1 (6 bases). CDR1 is MGHRA and CDR2 is YSYEKL in the germline V gene. V was shortened by 1 base and J by 6 bases, with 15 bases between the two germline ends. This CDR3 has 15 amino acids. This chain's CDR3 is CASSQGGGQLDGYTF. The CDR3 DNA follows: TGCGCCAGCAGCCAAGGGGGGGGACAATTGGATGGCTACACCTTC.

This clone was seen once. This sequence joins TRBV5-1 and TRBJ2-2; 9 bases match TRBD1. Unmatched junction bases numbered 11, after V lost 9 bases and J lost 2 bases. Germline lookup yields CDR1 SGHRS and CDR2 YFSETQ. The CDR3 is made up of 16 amino acids. CDR3 residues: CATRPSGQGNTGELFF. The CDR3 DNA is TGCGCCACTCGACCATCGGGACAGGGTAACACCGGGGAGCTGTTTTTT.

The chain joins TRBV5-1 to TRBJ1-4; D is possibly TRBD1 (5 bases). Germline-derived CDR1 and CDR2 are SGHRS and YFSETQ. The germline V and J ends were trimmed by 0 bases and 8 bases, with 11 bases remaining between them. This CDR3 contains 14 residues. The CDR3 DNA follows: TGCGCCAGCAGCTTGGAGGGGCTATGGGAAAAACTGTTTTTT. Its protein is CASSLEGLWEKLFF.

The chain joins TRBV9 to TRBJ2-7; TRBD1 might be the D (6 bases). The germline gives CDR1 SGDLS, CDR2 YYNGEE. This CDR3 is built from 14 residues. Trimming left V 5 bases short and J 9 bases short, with 21 bases between. The DNA of the CDR3 is TGTGCCAGCAGTCCTGTTACAGGGAAGGTCGGGCAGTACTTC. Its protein product is CASSPVTGKVGQYF. The complete variable domain, with remaining parts taken from reference TRBV9 and TRBJ2-7, reads DSGVTQTPKHLITATGQRVTLRCSPRSGDLSVYWYQQSLDQGLQFLIQYYNGEERAKGNILERFSAQQFPDLHSELNLSSLELGDSALYFCASSPVTGKVGQYFGPGTRLTVT.

V gene TRBV28 combines with J gene TRBJ1-2; 7 bases are shared with TRBD1. The CDR3 length is 15 residues. CDR1 and CDR2 (germline): MDHEN, SYDVKM. The V gene end was trimmed by 4 bases and the J gene end by 7 bases; junction bases not matched to a gene: 12. The CDR3 DNA reads TGTGCCAGCAGTTCTCCGGGGAGACAGGGTTTTGGCTACACCTTC. It yields the protein CASSSPGRQGFGYTF.

The genes are TRBV6-5 and TRBJ2-7; no clear D gene. The CDR3 spans 13 residues. Deletions cut 10 bases from V and 3 bases from J, with 16 bases between. Germline V gives CDR1 MNHEY, CDR2 SVGAGI. As DNA, the CDR3 is TGTGCCACTGGGCCACCCGGCCACTACGAGCAGTACTTC. Protein: CATGPPGHYEQYF.

The rearrangement uses TRBV6-6 and TRBJ2-5, with TRBD2 as a possible D gene (5 bases). V lost 2 bases and J 1 base, leaving 8 bases between the germline ends. CDR1 and CDR2 (germline): MNHNY, SVGAGI (reference sequence). This CDR3 has 14 amino acids. The CDR3 DNA reads as TGTGCCAGCAGTTACAGTAGCGCCCAAGAGACCCAGTACTTC. This translates into CASSYSSAQETQYF.

CDR3 sequence: CASRRDTTRYEQYF. The CDR3 DNA follows: TGTGCCAGCCGACGGGATACCACTCGCTACGAGCAGTACTTC. This chain connects TRBV7-2 to TRBJ2-7; D possibly corresponds to TRBD2 (5 bases). Trimming left V 8 bases short and J 3 bases short, with 17 bases between. Germline CDR1 and CDR2: SGHTA and FQGNSA. CDR3 length: 14 amino acids.

This chain uses TRBV7-8 with TRBJ2-3; possibly TRBD2 for D (7 bases). Germline V CDR1 and CDR2: SGHVS, FQNEAQ. This CDR3 has 18 amino acids. Trimming took 5 bases from V and 1 from J, leaving 22 bases between them. The CDR3 coding sequence is TGTGCCAGCAGCGCCCGAGGCGGGGGCGCCGCAGGCACAGATACGCAGTATTTT. Translated: CASSARGGGAAGTDTQYF.

V and J are TRBV4-2 and TRBJ2-5, with 7 bases identical to TRBD2. The germline CDR1 and CDR2 sequences are LGHNA and YNFKEQ. V was clipped by 5 bases and J by 5 bases; unmatched bases: 8. The CDR3 is 14 residues long. CDR3 bases: TGTGCCAGCAGCACAGAAACCGGGGGGGAGACCCAGTACTTC. It yields the protein CASSTETGGETQYF.

The J gene is TRBJ2-7, the V gene TRBV7-2; TRBD1 aligns across 9 bases. The germline V gene has CDR1 SGHTA and CDR2 FQGNSA. Trimming removed 6 bases from V and 1 base from J; junction bases left unmatched: 13. The CDR3 has 17 residues. The CDR3 spells CASSRSRGTGLSYEQYF. DNA for the CDR3: TGTGCCAGCAGTCGCAGCCGAGGGACAGGGTTATCCTACGAGCAGTACTTC.

This chain links TRBV7-8 with TRBJ2-6; D is perhaps TRBD1 (7 bases). The germline CDR1 and CDR2 sequences are SGHVS and FQNEAQ. V gave up 3 bases and J gave up 2 bases, with 20 bases separating them. The CDR3 has 19 residues. CDR3 region: CASSFSTFQGGPGANVLTF. The CDR3 DNA reads as TGTGCCAGCAGCTTCAGTACGTTCCAGGGGGGACCTGGGGCCAACGTCCTGACTTTC.

The V call is TRBV2, the J call TRBJ2-1; D remains unclear. Trimming took 3 bases from V and 7 from J, leaving 10 bases between them. The V gene's germline CDR1 is SNHLY and CDR2 FYNNEI. The CDR3 covers 13 residues. The CDR3 spells CASSDPLTNEQFF. The DNA of the CDR3 is TGTGCCAGCAGTGACCCACTAACGAATGAGCAGTTCTTC.

This chain links TRBV6-5 with TRBJ2-7; 8 bases match TRBD2. CDR1 MNHEY and CDR2 SVGAGI come from the germline V gene. Trimming at V came to 6 bases and at J to 5 bases, leaving 12 bases not matched to a gene. The CDR3 has 15 residues. In nucleotides, the CDR3 is TGTGCCAGCAGATCGTTACCCGCGGGGGGCCACGAGCAGTACTTC. This translates into CASRSLPAGGHEQYF.